One sample yielded the 24 T cell receptor beta chains listed below, sequenced in a study of OX40 agonist ivuxolimab in advanced cancers. Assay used: immunoSEQ multiplex PCR; TCRdb lists only in-frame clones, some missing. Here the sample spans tens of thousands of clones, around 90% being singletons. The material sequenced was CD4+ or CD8+ T cells sorted from blood, taken in a trial of the OX40 agonist ivuxolimab. The source of these receptors is an adult with an advanced solid tumor such as melanoma, head and neck, liver or kidney cancer.

The chain has TRBV2 and TRBJ1-4, with D tentatively TRBD1 (6 bases). Per the germline V gene, CDR1 is SNHLY and CDR2 is FYNNEI. Trimming took 4 bases from V and 4 from J, leaving 10 bases between them. The CDR3 runs 14 residues. CDR3: CASSATGINEKLFF. In nucleotides, the CDR3 is TGTGCCAGCAGTGCGACAGGTATTAATGAAAAACTGTTTTTT. The variable domain in full, with the rest retrieved from reference TRBV2 and TRBJ1-4, is EPEVTQTPSHQVTQMGQEVILRCVPISNHLYFYWYRQILGQKVEFLVSFYNNEISEKSEIFDDQFSVERPDGSNFTLKIRSTKLEDSAMYFCASSATGINEKLFFGSGTQLSVL.

This clone was observed once. The gene calls are TRBV9 and TRBJ1-4; D might be TRBD1 (6 bases). The V gene's germline CDR1 is SGDLS and CDR2 YYNGEE. The CDR3 extends over 15 amino acids. V was pared by 4 bases and J by 5 bases, with 15 bases between. The CDR3 loop reads CASSPRGNHNEKLFF. Written as DNA, the CDR3 is TGTGCCAGCAGCCCCAGGGGCAATCACAATGAAAAACTGTTTTTT.

The genes are TRBV2 and TRBJ1-5; no definite D call. V was cut by 4 bases and J by 3 bases, with 4 bases left in between. The germline gives CDR1 SNHLY, CDR2 FYNNEI. This CDR3 region has 12 residues. The CDR3 sequence: CASSAANQPQHF. CDR3 sequence (DNA): TGTGCCAGCAGTGCGGCCAATCAGCCCCAGCATTTT.

V is TRBV29-1 and J is TRBJ1-2; maybe TRBD1 (5 bases). The germline V gene has CDR1 SQVTM and CDR2 ANQGSEA. Trimming pared 7 bases from V and 7 bases from J, leaving 13 bases between. This CDR3 is built from 11 residues. Here the CDR3 reads CSAGGGGGYTF. The CDR3 DNA follows: TGCAGCGCCGGCGGGGGAGGTGGCTACACCTTC.

This sequence joins TRBV7-9 and TRBJ2-1; D possibly uses TRBD1 or TRBD2 (6 bases each). The length of the CDR3 is 16 residues. Trimming cost V 3 bases and J 8 bases, with 20 bases left between them. Germline CDR1 is SEHNR and CDR2 is FQNEAQ (reference sequence). CDR3: CASSFVGGNKGYEQFF. Here the CDR3 DNA reads TGTGCCAGCAGCTTCGTAGGGGGGAACAAAGGATATGAGCAGTTCTTC.

The J gene is TRBJ1-1, the V gene TRBV15, with 7 nucleotides matching TRBD1. The J segment lost 2 bases and the V segment lost 3 bases, leaving 9 bases of the junction unmatched. Germline V gene sequence: CDR1 LNHNV, CDR2 YYDKDF (reference sequence). The CDR3 extends over 16 amino acids. The CDR3 sequence: CATSSLRQGINTEAFF. The CDR3 region has the DNA TGTGCCACCAGCAGCCTACGACAGGGAATAAACACTGAAGCTTTCTTT.

The rearrangement joins TRBV11-2 to TRBJ1-2; TRBD1 is a possible D gene (5 bases). This CDR3 is 14 amino acids long. Germline CDR1 is SGHAT and CDR2 is FQNNGV. Trimming cost V 4 bases and J 3 bases, with 12 bases left between them. The CDR3 loop is CASSSSRGDYGYTF. CDR3 in DNA: TGTGCCAGCAGCTCGTCCCGGGGGGACTATGGCTACACCTTC.

The sample holds one count of this clone. V and J are TRBV19 and TRBJ1-2; TRBD1 matches at 11 bases. V lost 6 bases to trimming and J lost 6 bases; unmatched junction nucleotides: 9. Looked up from germline, CDR1 is LNHDA and CDR2 is SQIVND (reference sequence). This CDR3 is built from 15 residues. CDR3 nucleotides: TGTGCCAGTAGAGACGGGACAGGGGGGGGAGATGGCTACACCTTC. Amino acids: CASRDGTGGGDGYTF.

This clone was seen a single time. The rearrangement joins TRBV6-5 to TRBJ1-1; TRBD1 aligns across 7 bases. The germline V gene has CDR1 MNHEY and CDR2 SVGAGI. The V segment lost 4 bases and the J segment 4 bases; nucleotides outside the gene matches: 9. The CDR3 contains 15 residues. The CDR3 DNA follows: TGTGCCAGCAGTTCCGACAGGGAAGGGTCCACTGAAGCTTTCTTT. It translates to CASSSDREGSTEAFF.

V is TRBV29-1 and J is TRBJ1-2; tentative D call: TRBD1 (6 bases). Looked up from germline, CDR1 is SQVTM and CDR2 is ANQGSEA. The V gene lost 5 bases and the J gene lost 4 bases, with 17 bases spanning the gap. The CDR3 runs to 14 residues. CDR3 sequence (DNA): TGCAGCGTTCCTTTGGGACAAATCAGCTATGGCTACACCTTC. As protein: CSVPLGQISYGYTF.

V and J are TRBV27 and TRBJ1-1, with D tentatively TRBD1 (5 bases). Deletions cut 6 bases from V and 10 bases from J, with 18 bases between. Per the germline V gene, CDR1 is MNHEY and CDR2 is SMNVEV (reference sequence). The CDR3 is 13 residues long. DNA for the CDR3: TGTGCCAGCAGCCAGGGTGGGGAGCTCGGAGCTTTCTTT. It is translated as CASSQGGELGAFF.

This sequence joins TRBV11-3 and TRBJ2-1; no firm D call. The germline CDR1 and CDR2 sequences are SGHNT and YENEEA. V was clipped by 5 bases and J by 2 bases, with 13 bases between them. CDR3 length equals 15 residues. The CDR3 reads CASSPQLRAYNEQFF. As DNA, the CDR3 is TGTGCCAGCAGCCCCCAGCTAAGGGCCTACAATGAGCAGTTCTTC.

The sample holds one count of this clone. J is TRBJ2-7 and V is TRBV9, with TRBD1 matching over 7 bases. The CDR3 runs to 16 residues. Germline-derived CDR1 and CDR2 are SGDLS and YYNGEE. The V gene end was trimmed by 3 bases and the J gene end by 5 bases; junction bases not matched to a gene: 14. CDR3 in DNA: TGTGCCAGCAGCGAGGGGAACAGGGGAGTTAAAGACGAGCAGTACTTC. Protein product: CASSEGNRGVKDEQYF.

J is TRBJ1-1 and V is TRBV2, with TRBD1 as a possible D gene (6 bases). Germline CDR1 SNHLY, CDR2 FYNNEI. The CDR3 is 15 residues long. V dropped 3 bases and J dropped 6 bases, with 17 bases sitting between them. CDR3 protein: CASSDKNRVRSEAFF. CDR3 DNA: TGTGCCAGCAGTGATAAGAACAGGGTACGGTCTGAAGCTTTCTTT. The variable domain in full, completed from reference TRBV2 and TRBJ1-1, reads EPEVTQTPSHQVTQMGQEVILRCVPISNHLYFYWYRQILGQKVEFLVSFYNNEISEKSEIFDDQFSVERPDGSNFTLKIRSTKLEDSAMYFCASSDKNRVRSEAFFGQGTRLTVV.

V and J are TRBV2 and TRBJ1-6, with unresolved D. CDR1 is SNHLY, CDR2 FYNNEI, per germline. The V and J ends lost 7 bases and 2 bases respectively, with 9 bases between them. This CDR3 is 14 amino acids long. The CDR3 coding sequence is TGTGCCAGCAAAAGGCTCCCCTATAATTCACCCCTCCACTTT. Translated, it gives CASKRLPYNSPLHF.

V and J are TRBV11-2 and TRBJ2-5, with 8 bases that match TRBD1. Germline V gives CDR1 SGHAT, CDR2 FQNNGV. J gave up 2 bases and V 2 bases, and 13 bases lay outside the gene matches. The CDR3 contains 18 residues. CDR3 nucleotides: TGTGCCAGCAGCTTAATGGGGACAGGAGAGGTTTGGCAAGAGACCCAGTACTTC. It specifies CASSLMGTGEVWQETQYF.

The V call is TRBV9, the J call TRBJ1-2, with D maybe TRBD1 (5 bases). Between the trimmed V and J ends, which lost 0 bases and 9 bases, there was a span of 12 bases. Per germline, CDR1 SGDLS and CDR2 YYNGEE. The CDR3 contains 13 residues. This CDR3 reads CASSVESGKRYTF. CDR3 bases: TGTGCCAGCAGCGTAGAATCAGGGAAGCGCTACACCTTC.

This clone occurred a few times. The chain is built from TRBV11-2 and TRBJ2-1; D might be TRBD1 or TRBD2, each matching 5 bases. Trimming removed 8 bases from V and 8 bases from J, with 13 bases in between. This CDR3 contains 12 residues. From germline, CDR1 is SGHAT and CDR2 FQNNGV. The CDR3 nucleotides read TGTGCCAGCTTGGGATGGGACGATGAGCAGTTCTTC. Protein product: CASLGWDDEQFF.

The rearrangement uses TRBV19 and TRBJ1-1; no clear D gene. Trimming pared 3 bases from V and 0 bases from J, leaving 8 bases between. This CDR3 is 14 amino acids long. Looked up from germline, CDR1 is LNHDA and CDR2 is SQIVND (reference sequence). CDR3 residues: CASSIQGLNTEAFF. CDR3 in DNA: TGTGCCAGTAGTATCCAAGGGTTGAACACTGAAGCTTTCTTT. Full variable domain (missing parts from reference TRBV19 and TRBJ1-1): DGGITQSPKYLFRKEGQNVTLSCEQNLNHDAMYWYRQDPGQGLRLIYYSQIVNDFQKGDIAEGYSVSREKKESFPLTVTSAQKNPTAFYLCASSIQGLNTEAFFGQGTRLTVV.

The J gene is TRBJ2-7, the V gene TRBV11-2; D not certain. The germline V gene encodes CDR1 SGHAT and CDR2 FQNNGV. The CDR3 loop spans 15 amino acids. The ends were cut back, 4 bases at V and 0 bases at J, with 13 bases in the middle. The CDR3 reads CASSSDRAPSYEQYF. The CDR3 DNA reads TGTGCCAGCAGCTCGGACCGGGCCCCCTCCTACGAGCAGTACTTC. Supplemented by reference TRBV11-2 and TRBJ2-7, the full variable domain reads EAGVAQSPRYKIIEKRQSVAFWCNPISGHATLYWYQQILGQGPKLLIQFQNNGVVDDSQLPKDRFSAERLKGVDSTLKIQPAKLEDSAVYLCASSSDRAPSYEQYFGPGTRLTVT.

This clone was seen only once. The chain links TRBV10-2 to TRBJ2-3; 9 positions match TRBD2. From germline, CDR1 is WSHSY and CDR2 SAAADI. The CDR3 sequence is 15 residues long. V was clipped by 7 bases and J by 3 bases; unmatched bases: 8. DNA of the CDR3: TGCGCCAGCACCCTGGGGGGACTAGCAACAGATACGCAGTATTTT. Its protein product is CASTLGGLATDTQYF.

The chain couples TRBV19 to TRBJ2-2; 12 bases line up with TRBD2. The CDR3 consists of 15 residues. Germline values: CDR1 LNHDA, CDR2 SQIVND (reference sequence). The junction had 7 bases not matched to a gene; V was cut back by 7 bases and J by 7 bases. CDR3 nucleotide sequence: TGTGCCAGTAAACCTAGCGGGGGGGCCCTCGGGGAGCTGTTTTTT. This gives the protein CASKPSGGALGELFF. Full variable domain (remainder filled in from reference TRBV19 and TRBJ2-2): DGGITQSPKYLFRKEGQNVTLSCEQNLNHDAMYWYRQDPGQGLRLIYYSQIVNDFQKGDIAEGYSVSREKKESFPLTVTSAQKNPTAFYLCASKPSGGALGELFFGEGSRLTVL.

V and J are TRBV27 and TRBJ2-3, with TRBD1 matching over 7 bases. The CDR3 length is 16 residues. Germline loops: CDR1 MNHEY, CDR2 SMNVEV (reference sequence). Trimming took 6 bases from V and 0 from J; bases not matched to a gene: 9. The CDR3 bases are TGTGCCAGCAGCATAACCACGACAGGGAGCACAGATACGCAGTATTTT. It encodes CASSITTTGSTDTQYF.

A single count supports this clone. The V call is TRBV7-2, the J call TRBJ2-6; either TRBD1 or TRBD2 may supply D (6 bases each). CDR3 length equals 18 residues. The ends were cut back, 5 bases at V and 0 bases at J, with 17 bases in the middle. Germline V gene data show CDR1 as SGHTA and CDR2 as FQGNSA. The CDR3 spells CASSLRTGAPSGANVLTF. CDR3 DNA sequence: TGTGCCAGCAGCCTACGAACGGGGGCCCCCTCTGGGGCCAACGTCCTGACTTTC.